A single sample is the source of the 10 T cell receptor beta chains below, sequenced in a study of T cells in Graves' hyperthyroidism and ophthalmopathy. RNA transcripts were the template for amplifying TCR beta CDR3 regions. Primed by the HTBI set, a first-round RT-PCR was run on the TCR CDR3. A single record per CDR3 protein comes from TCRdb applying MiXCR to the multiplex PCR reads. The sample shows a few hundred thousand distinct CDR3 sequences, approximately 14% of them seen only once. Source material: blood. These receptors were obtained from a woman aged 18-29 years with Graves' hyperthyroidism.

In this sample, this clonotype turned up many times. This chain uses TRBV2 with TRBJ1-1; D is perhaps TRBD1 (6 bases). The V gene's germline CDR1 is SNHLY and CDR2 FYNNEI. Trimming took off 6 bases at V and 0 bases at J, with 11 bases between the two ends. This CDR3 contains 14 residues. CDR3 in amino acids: CASRGDTLNTEAFF. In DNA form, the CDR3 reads TGTGCCAGCAGAGGGGACACCTTGAACACTGAAGCTTTCTTT. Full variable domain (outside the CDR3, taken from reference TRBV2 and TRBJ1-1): EPEVTQTPSHQVTQMGQEVILRCVPISNHLYFYWYRQILGQKVEFLVSFYNNEISEKSEIFDDQFSVERPDGSNFTLKIRSTKLEDSAMYFCASRGDTLNTEAFFGQGTRLTVV.

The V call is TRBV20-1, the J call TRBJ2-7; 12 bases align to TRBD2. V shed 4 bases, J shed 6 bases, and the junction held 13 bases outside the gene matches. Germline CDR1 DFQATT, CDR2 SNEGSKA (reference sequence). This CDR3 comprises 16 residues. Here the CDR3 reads CSAMMGASGRGSEQYF. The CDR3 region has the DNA TGCAGTGCTATGATGGGGGCTAGCGGGAGGGGATCCGAGCAGTACTTC.

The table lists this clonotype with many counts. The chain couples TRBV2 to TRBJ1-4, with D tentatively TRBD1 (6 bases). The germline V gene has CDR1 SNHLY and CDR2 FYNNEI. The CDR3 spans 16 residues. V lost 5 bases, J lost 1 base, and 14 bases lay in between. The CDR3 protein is CASSIRGAETNEKLFF. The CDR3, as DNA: TGTGCCAGCAGTATTCGGGGGGCGGAAACTAATGAAAAACTGTTTTTT.

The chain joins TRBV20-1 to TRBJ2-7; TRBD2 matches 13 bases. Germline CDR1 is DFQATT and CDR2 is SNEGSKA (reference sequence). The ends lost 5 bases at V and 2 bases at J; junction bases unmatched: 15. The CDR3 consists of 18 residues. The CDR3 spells CSAGKLSSGLAGTYEQYF. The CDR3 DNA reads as TGCAGTGCTGGGAAATTAAGCTCGGGACTAGCGGGAACCTACGAGCAGTACTTC.

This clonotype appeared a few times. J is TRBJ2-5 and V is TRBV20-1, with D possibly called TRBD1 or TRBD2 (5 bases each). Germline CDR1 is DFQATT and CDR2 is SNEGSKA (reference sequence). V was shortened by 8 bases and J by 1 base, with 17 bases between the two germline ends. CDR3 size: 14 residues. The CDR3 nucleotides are TGCAGTCCCAGGGACGTAAAGACCCAAGAGACCCAGTACTTC. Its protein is CSPRDVKTQETQYF.

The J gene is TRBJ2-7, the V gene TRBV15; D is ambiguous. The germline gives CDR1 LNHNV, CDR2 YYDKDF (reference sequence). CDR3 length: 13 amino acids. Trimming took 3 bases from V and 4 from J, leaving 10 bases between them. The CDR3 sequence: CATSSAWLYEQYF. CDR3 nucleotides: TGTGCCACCAGCAGCGCGTGGCTATACGAGCAGTACTTC.

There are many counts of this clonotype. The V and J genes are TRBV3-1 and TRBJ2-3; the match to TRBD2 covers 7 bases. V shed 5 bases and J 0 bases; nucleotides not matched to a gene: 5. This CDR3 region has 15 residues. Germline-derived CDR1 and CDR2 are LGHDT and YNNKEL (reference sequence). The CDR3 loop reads CASSGSGTSTDTQYF. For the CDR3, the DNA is TGTGCCAGCAGCGGGAGCGGGACTAGCACAGATACGCAGTATTTT.

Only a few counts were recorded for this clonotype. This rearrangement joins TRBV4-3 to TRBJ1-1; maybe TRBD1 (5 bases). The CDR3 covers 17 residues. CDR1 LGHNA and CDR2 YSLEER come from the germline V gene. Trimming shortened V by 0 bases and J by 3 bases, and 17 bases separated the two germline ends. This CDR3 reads CASSQDRGALADTEAFF. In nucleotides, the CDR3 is TGCGCCAGCAGCCAAGATAGGGGAGCCCTCGCGGACACTGAAGCTTTCTTT.

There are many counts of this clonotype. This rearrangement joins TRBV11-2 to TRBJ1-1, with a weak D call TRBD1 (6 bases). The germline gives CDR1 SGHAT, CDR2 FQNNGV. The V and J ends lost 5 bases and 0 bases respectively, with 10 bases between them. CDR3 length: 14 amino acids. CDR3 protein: CASSTGQMNTEAFF. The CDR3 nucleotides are TGTGCCAGCAGCACGGGACAAATGAACACTGAAGCTTTCTTT. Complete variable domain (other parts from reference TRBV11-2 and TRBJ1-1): EAGVAQSPRYKIIEKRQSVAFWCNPISGHATLYWYQQILGQGPKLLIQFQNNGVVDDSQLPKDRFSAERLKGVDSTLKIQPAKLEDSAVYLCASSTGQMNTEAFFGQGTRLTVV.

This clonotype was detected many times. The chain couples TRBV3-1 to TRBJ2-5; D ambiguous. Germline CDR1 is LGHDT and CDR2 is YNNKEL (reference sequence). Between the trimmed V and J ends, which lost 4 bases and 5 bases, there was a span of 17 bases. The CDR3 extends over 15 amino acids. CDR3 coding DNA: TGTGCCAGCAGCCGGCGAGCCAATTTCGGGGAGACCCAGTACTTC. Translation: CASSRRANFGETQYF.